This TCR beta chain was sequenced in a study of neurological immune-mediated disorders. Study conclusions and caveats: Expanded clones shared no CDR3 amino acid sequences across subjects, suggesting private repertoires in all groups.

This clonotype was counted many times. What it binds is unknown. The CDR3 is 13 residues long. Trimming took off 5 bases at V and 4 bases at J, with 11 bases between the two ends. Germline V gene lookup returns CDR1 LNHNV and CDR2 YYDKDF (reference sequence). A single record per CDR3 protein comes from TCRdb applying MiXCR to the 5' RACE reads. Counted here are tens of thousands of distinct CDR3 sequences, 10% to 15% occurring once; the ten biggest clones make up 9%. The sample's time point: longitudinal time-point 3. This TCR derives from a male donor with HTLV-1-associated myelopathy (HAM/TSP). The specimen was PBMCs. The chain joins TRBV15 to TRBJ2-5; the D gene could be TRBD1 or TRBD2 (5 bases each). DNA for the CDR3: TGTGCCACCAGCCAGGGTGGGGGAGAGACCCAGTACTTC. Translating it yields CATSQGGGETQYF.